This is a list of T cell receptor beta chains from one sample in a study of glioma-infiltrating T cells. TCRdb processed the multiplex PCR reads anew with MiXCR; each CDR3 protein has one entry. The sample yields around 90,000 distinct CDR3 sequences, roughly 40% seen once. Sequenced input: glioma tissue, nonneoplastic brain tissue, or PBMCs (not recorded which). The receptors were gathered from a human donor with low-grade glioma or glioblastoma, undergoing nonglioma brain surgery, or in good health (not recorded which). CDR3s leave out the opening cysteine and the closing phenylalanine or tryptophan. The size entry is marked missing in some rows and otherwise reads once, few, many or a size class.

J gene: TRBJ1-6; clone size: -; V gene: TRBV11-2; CDR3 length: 16; CDR3 protein: ASSFLGWDRVKDLPLH
J gene: TRBJ2-2; clone size: many; V gene: TRBV6-1; CDR3 length: 11; CDR3 protein: ATGQINTGELF
J gene: TRBJ2-3; clone size: many; V gene: TRBV4-1; CDR3 length: 15; CDR3 protein: ASSRTGTSGPTDTQY
J gene: TRBJ1-6; clone size: -; V gene: TRBV12-3/TRBV12-4; CDR3 length: 15; CDR3 protein: ASSSAARDRQDSPLY
J gene: TRBJ1-1; clone size: few; V gene: TRBV11-2; CDR3 length: 13; CDR3 protein: ASSFLGQGRTEAF
J gene: TRBJ1-3; clone size: many; V gene: TRBV4-2; CDR3 length: 13; CDR3 protein: ASSQRGVDGNTIY
J gene: TRBJ2-7; clone size: -; V gene: TRBV5-6; CDR3 length: 11; CDR3 protein: ASSSGWLYEQY
J gene: TRBJ1-1; clone size: many; V gene: TRBV19; CDR3 length: 11; CDR3 protein: ASNQPGFRWAF
J gene: TRBJ1-2; clone size: few; V gene: TRBV5-6; CDR3 length: 13; CDR3 protein: ASSLLGVRDYGYT
J gene: TRBJ2-1; clone size: many; V gene: TRBV19; CDR3 length: 10; CDR3 protein: ASTTRAGEQF